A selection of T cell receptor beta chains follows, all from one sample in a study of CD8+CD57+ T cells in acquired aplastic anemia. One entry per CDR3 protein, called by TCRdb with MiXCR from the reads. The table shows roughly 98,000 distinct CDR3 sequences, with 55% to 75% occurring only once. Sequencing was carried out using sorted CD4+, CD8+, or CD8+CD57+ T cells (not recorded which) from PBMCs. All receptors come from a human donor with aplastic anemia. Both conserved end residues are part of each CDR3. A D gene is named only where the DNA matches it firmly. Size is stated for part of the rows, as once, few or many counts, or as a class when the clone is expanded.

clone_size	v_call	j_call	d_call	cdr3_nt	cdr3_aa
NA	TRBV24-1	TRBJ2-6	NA	TGTGCCACCAGCCGGTCGCCTGGGGCCAACGTCCTGACTTTC	CATSRSPGANVLTF
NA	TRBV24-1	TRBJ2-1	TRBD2	TGTGCCACCAGTGATCCAACTAGCGGGAGTGTCTATGAGCAGTTCTTC	CATSDPTSGSVYEQFF
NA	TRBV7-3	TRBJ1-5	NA	TGTGCCAGCAGCAGGGTAAGCAATCAGCCCCAGCATTTT	CASSRVSNQPQHF
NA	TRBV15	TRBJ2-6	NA	TGTGCCACCAGCAGAGGTCCGCCCGGGGCCAACGTCCTGACTTTC	CATSRGPPGANVLTF
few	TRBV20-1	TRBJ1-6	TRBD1	TGCAGTGCTAGTCAGGGGGGAGGGTATAATTCACCCCTCCACTTT	CSASQGGGYNSPLHF
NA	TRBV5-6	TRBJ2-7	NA	TGTGCCAGCAGCTTATCAACCTACGAGCAGTACTTC	CASSLSTYEQYF
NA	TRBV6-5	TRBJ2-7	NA	TGTGCCAGCAGTTCCCTTTCGGGGCCCACCTACGAGCAGTACTTC	CASSSLSGPTYEQYF
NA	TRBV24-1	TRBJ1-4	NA	TGTGCCACCAGTGATACGAATCGGAATGAAAAACTGTTTTTT	CATSDTNRNEKLFF
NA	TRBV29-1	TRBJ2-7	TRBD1	TGCAGCGTTGCCGGAAGACAGGGCTTCCCCTACGAGCAGTACTTC	CSVAGRQGFPYEQYF
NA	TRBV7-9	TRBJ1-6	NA	TGTGCCAGCAGCTTAAGGGGCGAGAATTCACCCCTCCACTTT	CASSLRGENSPLHF
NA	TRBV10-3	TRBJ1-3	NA	TGTGCCATCAGTGAGGGGAAACTCCTGCCCTCTGGAAACACCATATATTTT	CAISEGKLLPSGNTIYF
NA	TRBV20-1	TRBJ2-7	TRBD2	TGCAGTGTCCGTACAGCGGGATCCAGGGTCTACGAGCAGTACTTC	CSVRTAGSRVYEQYF
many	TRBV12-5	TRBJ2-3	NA	TGTGCTAGGTCGAGGGTAGCCACAGATACGCAGTATTTT	CARSRVATDTQYF
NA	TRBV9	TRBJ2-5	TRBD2	TGTGCCAGCAGCGTGGAGACTAGCACGACCCAGTACTTC	CASSVETSTTQYF
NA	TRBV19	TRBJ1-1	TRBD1	TGTGCCAGTAGTCCTGCCCCCAGGGGGCTAACTGAAGCTTTCTTT	CASSPAPRGLTEAFF
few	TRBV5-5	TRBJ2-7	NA	TGTGCCAGCAGCCTCGACCCATACTCCTACGAGCAGTACTTC	CASSLDPYSYEQYF
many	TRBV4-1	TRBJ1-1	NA	TGCGCCAGCAGCCAAGCATCAGCTATGAACACTGAAGCTTTCTTT	CASSQASAMNTEAFF
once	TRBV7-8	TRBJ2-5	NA	TGTGCCAGCAGCTTAGAAGGGGCCGCGGGAACCCAGTACTTC	CASSLEGAAGTQYF
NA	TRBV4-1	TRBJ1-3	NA	TGCGCCAGCAGCCAAGATTTAGGGTCTGGAAACACCATATATTTT	CASSQDLGSGNTIYF
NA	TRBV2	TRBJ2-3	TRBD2	TGTGCCAGCAGAGTAGCGGGAGATACGCAGTATTTT	CASRVAGDTQYF
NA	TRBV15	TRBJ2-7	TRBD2	TGTGCCACCAGCAGCGGACTAGCGGGAGTATATTCCTACGAGCAGTACTTC	CATSSGLAGVYSYEQYF
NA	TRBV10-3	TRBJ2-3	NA	TGTGCCATCAGTGAGCCCTCGGGGGGACACACAGATACGCAGTATTTT	CAISEPSGGHTDTQYF
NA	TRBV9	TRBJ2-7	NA	TGTGCCAGCAGCGTAGCCGACGACATCTCCTACGAGCAGTACTTC	CASSVADDISYEQYF